In its sample, the clone carrying this TCR beta chain was seen many times. Germline CDR1 and CDR2: SQVTM and ANQGSEA. This CDR3 is built from 13 residues. V shed 3 bases and J shed 4 bases, with 10 bases lying between them. This sample stems from a study of human T cells and chemical hapten exposure. The library tagged each cDNA molecule with unique molecular identifiers. TCRdb called the RACE reads again in MiXCR, with one record for every CDR3 protein. The sample carries fewer than 150,000 distinct CDR3 sequences, about 10% recorded once. Sample time point: patch test 2, 6 weeks after DPC sensitization. The treatment was: therapeutic diphenylcyclopropenone sensitization with weekly scalp DPC.

The specimen comprised whole blood, sampled in connection with sensitization to the hapten diphenylcyclopropenone (DPC). This clonotype was obtained from a woman aged 50 to 60 with alopecia areata. Some clones in this sample may be carry-over from other donors' samples. The rearrangement links TRBV29-1 to TRBJ2-1; D gene unclear. The CDR3 nucleotides read TGCAGCGTTGAGGACGGAGTTTACAATGAGCAGTTCTTC. It is translated as CSVEDGVYNEQFF.